This T cell receptor (beta chain) was identified in a study of CD8 T cells in Susac syndrome. Study-level background: Fewer than ten of the sequenced Susac syndrome patients were in remission, and roughly six had active disease.

Blood CD8+ and CD4+ T cells underwent high-throughput TCR beta sequencing. It was negative isolation that provided the CD8+ and CD4+ T cells, whereas TEMRA cells were enriched by FACS. A single count supports this clonotype. Random hexamers served to reverse transcribe about 0.45 to 1 ug RNA. The TCR beta CDR3 was amplified by immunoSEQ multiplex PCR across 54 Vbeta, 13 Jbeta. TCRdb processed the immunoSEQ multiplex PCR reads anew with MiXCR; each CDR3 protein has one entry. This table has roughly 200,000 distinct CDR3 sequences, roughly 94% appearing once. The TCR sequence derives from a human donor with Susac syndrome. Sequenced material: CD4+ T cells from PBMCs.

The CDR3 sequence is CASSYSPQGDTQYF. For the CDR3, the DNA is TGTGCCAGCAGTTACTCCCCACAGGGAGATACGCAGTATTTT. The chain joins TRBV6-5 to TRBJ2-3, with a possible D match to TRBD1 (6 bases). Germline loops: CDR1 MNHEY, CDR2 SVGAGI. CDR3 length: 14 amino acids. V was trimmed by 0 bases and J by 5 bases, leaving 9 bases between them.